This T cell receptor beta chain comes out of a study of blood T cells in healthy people across ages. J gave up 1 base and V 5 bases, and 4 bases lay outside the gene matches. The germline CDR1 and CDR2 sequences are MGHDK and SYGVNS. The CDR3 runs 15 residues. Together with a sample-barcoded 5' primer, a J-beta primer mix was included in a second PCR lasting about 7 to 12 cycles. At least 3 million CDR3-containing paired-end reads were obtained per sample. MiXCR, applied by TCRdb to the 5' RACE reads, yields one record per CDR3 protein. The repertoire includes 600,000 to 850,000 distinct CDR3 sequences, roughly 44% of them detected once, and 20% sits in the top ten.

The chain combines TRBV25-1 with TRBJ1-4; 7 bases map to TRBD1. This TCR was sampled from a woman in her sixties or seventies in good health. Input material: blood. In nucleotides, the CDR3 is TGTGCCAGCAGTCACCAGGGGGTAACTAATGAAAAACTGTTTTTT. Its protein product is CASSHQGVTNEKLFF.